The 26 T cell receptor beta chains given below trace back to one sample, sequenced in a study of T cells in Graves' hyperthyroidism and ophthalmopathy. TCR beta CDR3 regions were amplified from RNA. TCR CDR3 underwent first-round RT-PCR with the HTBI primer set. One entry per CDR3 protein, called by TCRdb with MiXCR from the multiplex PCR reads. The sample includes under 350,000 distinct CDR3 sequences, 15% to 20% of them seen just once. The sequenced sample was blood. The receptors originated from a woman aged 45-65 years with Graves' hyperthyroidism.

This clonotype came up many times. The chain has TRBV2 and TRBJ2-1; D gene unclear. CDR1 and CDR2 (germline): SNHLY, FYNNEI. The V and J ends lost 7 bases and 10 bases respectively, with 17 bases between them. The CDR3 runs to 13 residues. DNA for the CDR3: TGTGCCAGCATCCCTTTTGGCGACCGGGAGCAGTTCTTC. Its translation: CASIPFGDREQFF.

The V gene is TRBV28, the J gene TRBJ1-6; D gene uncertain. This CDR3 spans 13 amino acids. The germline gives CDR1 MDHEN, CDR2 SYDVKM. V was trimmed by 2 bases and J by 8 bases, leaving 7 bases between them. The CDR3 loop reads CASSLSGHSPLHF. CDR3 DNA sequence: TGTGCCAGCAGTTTAAGCGGGCATTCACCCCTCCACTTT.

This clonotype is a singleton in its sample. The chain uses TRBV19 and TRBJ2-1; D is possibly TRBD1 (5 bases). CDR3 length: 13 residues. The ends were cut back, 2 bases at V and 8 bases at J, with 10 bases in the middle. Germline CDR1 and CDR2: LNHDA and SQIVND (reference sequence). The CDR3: CASSIPQGDEQFF. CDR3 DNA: TGTGCCAGTAGTATACCCCAGGGTGATGAGCAGTTCTTC.

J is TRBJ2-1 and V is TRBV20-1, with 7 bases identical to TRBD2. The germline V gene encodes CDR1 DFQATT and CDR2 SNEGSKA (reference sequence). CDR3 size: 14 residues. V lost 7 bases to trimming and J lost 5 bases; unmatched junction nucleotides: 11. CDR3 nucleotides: TGCAGTGTCAATGGGGAGGGCGGCCACAATGAGCAGTTCTTC. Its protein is CSVNGEGGHNEQFF.

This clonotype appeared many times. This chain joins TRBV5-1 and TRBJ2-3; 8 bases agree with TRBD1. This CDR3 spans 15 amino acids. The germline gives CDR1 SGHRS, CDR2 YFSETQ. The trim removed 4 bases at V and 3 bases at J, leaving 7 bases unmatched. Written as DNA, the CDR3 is TGCGCCAGCAGCCTCTCCGGGACAGGAACAGATACGCAGTATTTT. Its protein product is CASSLSGTGTDTQYF.

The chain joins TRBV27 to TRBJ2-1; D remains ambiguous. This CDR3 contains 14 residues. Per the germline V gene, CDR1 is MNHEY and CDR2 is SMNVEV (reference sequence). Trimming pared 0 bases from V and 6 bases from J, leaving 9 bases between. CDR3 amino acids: CASSLSKYLNEQFF. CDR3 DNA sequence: TGTGCCAGCAGTTTATCGAAATACCTCAATGAGCAGTTCTTC.

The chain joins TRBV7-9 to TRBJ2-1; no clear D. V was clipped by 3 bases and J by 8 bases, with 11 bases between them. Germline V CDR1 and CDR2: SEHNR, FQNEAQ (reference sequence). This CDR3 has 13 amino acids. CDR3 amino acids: CASSFASGDEQFF. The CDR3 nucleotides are TGTGCCAGCAGCTTTGCTTCTGGGGATGAGCAGTTCTTC.

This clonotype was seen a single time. The CDR3 is CASNSGTGGNYEQYF. The CDR3 DNA reads TGTGCCAGTAACTCCGGGACAGGGGGCAACTACGAGCAGTACTTC. The rearrangement links TRBV19 to TRBJ2-7; 12 bases agree with TRBD1. CDR1 LNHDA and CDR2 SQIVND come from the germline V gene (reference sequence). The CDR3 has 15 amino acids. Trimming at V came to 7 bases and at J to 3 bases, leaving 7 bases not matched to a gene. Full variable domain (rest looked up from reference TRBV19 and TRBJ2-7): DGGITQSPKYLFRKEGQNVTLSCEQNLNHDAMYWYRQDPGQGLRLIYYSQIVNDFQKGDIAEGYSVSREKKESFPLTVTSAQKNPTAFYLCASNSGTGGNYEQYFGPGTRLTVT.

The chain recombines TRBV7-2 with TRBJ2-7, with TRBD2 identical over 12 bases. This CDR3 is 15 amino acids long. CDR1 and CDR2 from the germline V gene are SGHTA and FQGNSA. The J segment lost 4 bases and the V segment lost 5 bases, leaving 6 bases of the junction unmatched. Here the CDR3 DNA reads TGTGCCAGCAGCCAGACTAGCGGGAGCTCATACGAGCAGTACTTC. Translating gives CASSQTSGSSYEQYF.

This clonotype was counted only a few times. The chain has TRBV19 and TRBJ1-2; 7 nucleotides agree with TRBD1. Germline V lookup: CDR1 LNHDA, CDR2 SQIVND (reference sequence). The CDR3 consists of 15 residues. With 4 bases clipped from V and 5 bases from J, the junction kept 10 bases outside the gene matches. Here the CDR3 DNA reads TGTGCCAGTAGTACGACGGGACAGAGAGTATATGGCTACACCTTC. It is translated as CASSTTGQRVYGYTF. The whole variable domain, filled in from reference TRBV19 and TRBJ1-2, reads DGGITQSPKYLFRKEGQNVTLSCEQNLNHDAMYWYRQDPGQGLRLIYYSQIVNDFQKGDIAEGYSVSREKKESFPLTVTSAQKNPTAFYLCASSTTGQRVYGYTFGSGTRLTVV.

The CDR3 DNA reads as TGCGCCAGCAGCAAGACTAGCGGAGGCGATGAGCAGTTCTTC. Residues: CASSKTSGGDEQFF. The V gene is TRBV5-1, the J gene TRBJ2-1, with 9 bases that match TRBD2. The CDR3 has 14 amino acids. The junction had 7 bases not matched to a gene; V was cut back by 4 bases and J by 8 bases. Germline values: CDR1 SGHRS, CDR2 YFSETQ.

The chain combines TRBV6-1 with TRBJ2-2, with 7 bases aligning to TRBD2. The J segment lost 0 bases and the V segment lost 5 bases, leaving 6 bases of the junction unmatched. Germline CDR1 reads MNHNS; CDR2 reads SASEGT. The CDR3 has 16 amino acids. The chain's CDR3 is CASSPGGRPNTGELFF. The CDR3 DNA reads TGTGCCAGCAGTCCGGGGGGTCGCCCGAACACCGGGGAGCTGTTTTTT.

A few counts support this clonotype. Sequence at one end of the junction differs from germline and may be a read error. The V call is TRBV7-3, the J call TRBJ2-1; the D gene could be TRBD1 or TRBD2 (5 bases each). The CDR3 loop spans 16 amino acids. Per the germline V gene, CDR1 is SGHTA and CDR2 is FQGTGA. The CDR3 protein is CASSLTGRQPAGEQFF. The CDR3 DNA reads TGTGCCAGCAGCCTAACGGGGCGCCAACCGGCCGGTGAGCAGTTCTTC.

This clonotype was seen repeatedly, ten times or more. The CDR3 spells CARPTGTNEQFF. In DNA, the CDR3 is TGTGCCCGTCCGACAGGGACCAATGAGCAGTTCTTC. V usage is TRBV2 and J usage is TRBJ2-1; TRBD1 matches 7 bases. V shed 11 bases, J shed 6 bases, and the junction held 7 bases outside the gene matches. The CDR3 is 12 amino acids. Germline loops: CDR1 SNHLY, CDR2 FYNNEI.

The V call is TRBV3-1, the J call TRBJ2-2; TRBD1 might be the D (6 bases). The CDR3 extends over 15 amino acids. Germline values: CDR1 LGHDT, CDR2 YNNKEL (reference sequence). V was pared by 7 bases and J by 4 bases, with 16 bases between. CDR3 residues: CASMSTQGPTGELFF. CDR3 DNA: TGTGCCAGCATGTCGACCCAGGGGCCCACCGGGGAGCTGTTTTTT. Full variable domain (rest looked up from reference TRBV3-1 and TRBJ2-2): DTAVSQTPKYLVTQMGNDKSIKCEQNLGHDTMYWYKQDSKKFLKIMFSYNNKELIINETVPNRFSPKSPDKAHLNLHINSLELGDSAVYFCASMSTQGPTGELFFGEGSRLTVL.

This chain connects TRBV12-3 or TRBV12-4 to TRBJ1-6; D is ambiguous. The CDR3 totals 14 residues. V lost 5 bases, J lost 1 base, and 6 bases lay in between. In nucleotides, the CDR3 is TGTGCCAGCAGTCGGAGGTCCTATAATTCACCCCTCCACTTT. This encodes CASSRRSYNSPLHF.

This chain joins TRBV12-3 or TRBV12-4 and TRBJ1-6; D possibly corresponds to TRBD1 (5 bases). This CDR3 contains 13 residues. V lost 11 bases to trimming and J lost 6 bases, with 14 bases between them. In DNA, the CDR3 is TGTGCCGGGGGACGGTGGATTAATTCACCCCTCCACTTT. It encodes CAGGRWINSPLHF.

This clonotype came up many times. The CDR3 nucleotides are TGCAGCGCTAAGGTCGTCGGGGAAGGTCTCAATGGCTACACCTTC. As protein: CSAKVVGEGLNGYTF. This chain joins TRBV29-1 and TRBJ1-2; D is undetermined. Germline lookup yields CDR1 SQVTM and CDR2 ANQGSEA. The V end was cut by 7 bases, the J end by 6 bases, with 24 bases between. This CDR3 has 15 residues.

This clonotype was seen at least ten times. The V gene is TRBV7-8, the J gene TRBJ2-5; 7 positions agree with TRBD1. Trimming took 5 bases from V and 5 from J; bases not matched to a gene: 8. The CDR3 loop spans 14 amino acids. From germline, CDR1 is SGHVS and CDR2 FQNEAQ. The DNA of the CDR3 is TGTGCCAGCAGCCGACAGGGTTTGACGGAGACCCAGTACTTC. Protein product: CASSRQGLTETQYF.

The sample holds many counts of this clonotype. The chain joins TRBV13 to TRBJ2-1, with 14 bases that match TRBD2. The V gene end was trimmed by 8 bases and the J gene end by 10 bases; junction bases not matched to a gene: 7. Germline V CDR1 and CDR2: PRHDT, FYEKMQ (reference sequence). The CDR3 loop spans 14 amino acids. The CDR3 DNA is TGTGCCAGCCCGGGACTAGCGGGAGAGGGGGAGCAGTTCTTC. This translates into CASPGLAGEGEQFF.

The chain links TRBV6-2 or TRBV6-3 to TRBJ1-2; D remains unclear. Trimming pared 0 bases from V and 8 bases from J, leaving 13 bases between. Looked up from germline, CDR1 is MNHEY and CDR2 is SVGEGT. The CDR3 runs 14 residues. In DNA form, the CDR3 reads TGTGCCAGCAGTTACTCCGAGTACCGTGGAGGCTACACCTTC. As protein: CASSYSEYRGGYTF.

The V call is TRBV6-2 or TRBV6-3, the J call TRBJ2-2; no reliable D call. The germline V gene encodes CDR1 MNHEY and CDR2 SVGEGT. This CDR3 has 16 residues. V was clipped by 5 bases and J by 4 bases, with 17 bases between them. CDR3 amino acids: CASSQPPRMSTGELFF. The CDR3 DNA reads TGTGCCAGCAGTCAACCTCCCCGAATGAGCACCGGGGAGCTGTTTTTT.

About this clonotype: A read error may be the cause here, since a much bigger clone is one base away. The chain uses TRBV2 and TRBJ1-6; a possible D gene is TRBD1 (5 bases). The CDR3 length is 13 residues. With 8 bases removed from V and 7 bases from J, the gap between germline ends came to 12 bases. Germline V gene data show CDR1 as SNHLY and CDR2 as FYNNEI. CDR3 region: CASGGRQNSPLHF. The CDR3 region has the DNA TGTGCCAGCGGGGGACGGCAAAATTCACCCCTCCACTTT.

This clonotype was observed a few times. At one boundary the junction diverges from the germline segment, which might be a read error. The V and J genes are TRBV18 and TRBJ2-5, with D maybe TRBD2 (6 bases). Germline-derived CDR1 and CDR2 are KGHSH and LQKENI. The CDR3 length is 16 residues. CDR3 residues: CAGSPSEPGVQETQYF. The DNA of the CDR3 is TGTGCCGGCTCACCCTCCGAGCCGGGGGTTCAAGAGACCCAGTACTTC.

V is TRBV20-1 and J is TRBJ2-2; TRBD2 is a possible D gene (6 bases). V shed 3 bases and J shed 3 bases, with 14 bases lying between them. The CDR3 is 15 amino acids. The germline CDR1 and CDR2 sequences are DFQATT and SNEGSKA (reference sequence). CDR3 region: CSARGGRTDTGELFF. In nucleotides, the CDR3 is TGCAGTGCTAGGGGAGGAAGAACGGACACCGGGGAGCTGTTTTTT.

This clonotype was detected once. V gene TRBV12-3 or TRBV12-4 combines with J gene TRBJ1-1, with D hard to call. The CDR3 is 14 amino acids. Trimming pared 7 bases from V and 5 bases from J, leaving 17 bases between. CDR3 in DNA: TGTGCCAGCACCCGAGGACCGGTGGGGACTGAAGCTTTCTTT. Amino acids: CASTRGPVGTEAFF.